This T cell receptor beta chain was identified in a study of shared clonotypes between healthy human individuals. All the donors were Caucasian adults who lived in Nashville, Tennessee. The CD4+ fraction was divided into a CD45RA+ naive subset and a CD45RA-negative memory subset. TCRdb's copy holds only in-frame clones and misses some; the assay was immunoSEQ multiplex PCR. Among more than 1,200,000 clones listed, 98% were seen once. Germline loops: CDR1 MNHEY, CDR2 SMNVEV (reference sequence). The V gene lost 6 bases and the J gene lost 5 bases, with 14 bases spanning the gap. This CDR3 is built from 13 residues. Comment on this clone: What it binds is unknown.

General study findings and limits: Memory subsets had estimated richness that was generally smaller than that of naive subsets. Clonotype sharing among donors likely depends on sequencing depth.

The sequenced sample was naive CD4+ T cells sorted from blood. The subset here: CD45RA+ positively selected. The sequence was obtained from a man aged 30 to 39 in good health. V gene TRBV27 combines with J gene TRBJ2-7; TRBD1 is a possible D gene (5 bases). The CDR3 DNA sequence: TGTGCCAGCAGCGCAACAGGCAGAAACGAGCAGTACTTC. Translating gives CASSATGRNEQYF.